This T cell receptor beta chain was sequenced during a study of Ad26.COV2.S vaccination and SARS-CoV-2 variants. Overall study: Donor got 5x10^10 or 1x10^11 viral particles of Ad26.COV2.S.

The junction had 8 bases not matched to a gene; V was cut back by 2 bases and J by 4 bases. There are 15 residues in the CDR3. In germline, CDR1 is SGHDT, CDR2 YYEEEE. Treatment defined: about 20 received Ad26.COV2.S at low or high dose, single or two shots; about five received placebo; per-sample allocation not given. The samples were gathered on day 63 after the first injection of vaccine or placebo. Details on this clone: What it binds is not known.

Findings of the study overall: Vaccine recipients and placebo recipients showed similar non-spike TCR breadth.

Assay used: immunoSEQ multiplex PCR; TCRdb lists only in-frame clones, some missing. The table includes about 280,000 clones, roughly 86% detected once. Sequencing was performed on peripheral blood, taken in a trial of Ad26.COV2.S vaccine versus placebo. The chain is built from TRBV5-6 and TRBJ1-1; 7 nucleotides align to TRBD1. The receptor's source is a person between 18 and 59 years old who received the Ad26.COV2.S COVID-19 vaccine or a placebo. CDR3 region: CASSFIGGVGTEAFF. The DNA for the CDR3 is TGTGCCAGCAGCTTTATAGGGGGCGTGGGCACTGAAGCTTTCTTT.